This T cell receptor (beta chain) was retrieved from a study of T cells in localized non-small cell lung cancer. The study's findings and limits: In adjacent lung appeared a median approximately 61 of the top 100 tumor clones.

Produced via immunoSEQ multiplex PCR; TCRdb's table is partial and in-frame only. This table has 55,000 or so clones, 60% to 85% appearing once. To note about this clone: Its antigen is unknown.

The receptor was derived from a woman aged 35 to 70 with stage II lung adenocarcinoma. Sequenced material: PBMCs, taken before any cancer treatment.

The CDR3, as DNA: TGTGCCAGCAGCGAGGACAGAGGGGATACGCAGTATTTT. It specifies CASSEDRGDTQYF. V is TRBV11-2 and J is TRBJ2-3, with D possibly TRBD1 on 6 matching bases. Germline V lookup: CDR1 SGHAT, CDR2 FQNNGV. Trimming stripped 5 bases from V and 6 bases from J, with 12 bases between. The CDR3 is 13 residues long.